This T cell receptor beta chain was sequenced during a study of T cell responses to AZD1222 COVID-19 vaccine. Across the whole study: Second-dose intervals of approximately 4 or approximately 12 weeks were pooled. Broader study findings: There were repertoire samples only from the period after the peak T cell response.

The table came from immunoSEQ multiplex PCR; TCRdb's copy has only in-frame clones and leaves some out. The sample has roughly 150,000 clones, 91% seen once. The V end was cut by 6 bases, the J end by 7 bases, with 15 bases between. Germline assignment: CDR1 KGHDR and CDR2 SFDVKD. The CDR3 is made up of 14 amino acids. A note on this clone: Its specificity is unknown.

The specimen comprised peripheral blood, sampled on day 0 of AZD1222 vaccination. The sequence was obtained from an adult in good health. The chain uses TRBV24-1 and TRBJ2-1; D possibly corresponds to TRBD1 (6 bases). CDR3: CATSSTTGLNEQFF. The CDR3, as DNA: TGTGCCACCAGTTCAACGACAGGCCTTAATGAGCAGTTCTTC.